This T cell receptor (beta chain) was identified in a study of CD8 T cells in ankylosing spondylitis. Quantitative 5'-RACE was performed with molecular barcodes, and it yielded the TCR beta libraries. Each CDR3 protein gets one entry after TCRdb re-called the 5' RACE reads with MiXCR. This table has around 210,000 distinct CDR3 sequences, less than 9.5% appearing once. Study-wide findings and caveats: Several highly homologous variants made up a TCR beta motif, and this motif appeared characteristic of ankylosing spondylitis blood.

This clonotype occurred many times. Its specificity is not known. The sequenced sample was blood, either unsorted or a sorted T cell fraction (not recorded which). This sequence originates from a female donor with ankylosing spondylitis or in good health (not recorded which).

The CDR3 region is CSVVRTANEQFF. DNA for the CDR3: TGCAGCGTTGTGCGGACCGCTAATGAGCAGTTCTTC. The chain employs TRBV29-1 and TRBJ2-1; no definite D call. The CDR3 spans 12 residues. Looked up from germline, CDR1 is SQVTM and CDR2 is ANQGSEA. Trimming shortened V by 4 bases and J by 7 bases, and 11 bases separated the two germline ends.